This entry is about one T cell receptor beta chain. This sample was included in a study of blood T cell repertoires in COVID-19. Clones were sequenced by immunoSEQ multiplex PCR, and TCRdb holds only the in-frame ones, with some missing. The sample has around 60,000 clones; more than 85% are singletons. Germline V gene lookup returns CDR1 MNHEY and CDR2 SVGAGI. The CDR3 totals 14 residues. V lost 2 bases and J 3 bases, leaving 10 bases between the germline ends. This chain uses TRBV6-5 with TRBJ1-2; no reliable D call. The origin of this receptor is a man aged 45-65 years with active COVID-19. The sequencing input was peripheral blood. In DNA form, the CDR3 reads TGTGCCAGCAGTTACGCGAACAGTGACTATGGCTACACCTTC. It translates to CASSYANSDYGYTF.